Following are 18 T cell receptor beta chains from one sample sequenced in a study of blood T cells in healthy people across ages (dated by TCRdb to between 2014 and 2017). Library generation was performed with 5' RACE. TCRdb records Illumina HiSeq 2500 as the sequencer. The second PCR ran for roughly 7 to 11 cycles and used a J-beta primer mix along with a sample-barcoded 5' primer. TCRdb redid the processing of the public reads, applying fastp at Q25 and MiXCR, and retained in-frame beta chains. Each CDR3 protein gets just one entry, which takes the most common genes and DNA from the rows behind it. The sample data list over 600,000 distinct CDR3 sequences, and 20% to 25% of these were observed just once. The ten largest clones add up to 3.6% of the sample. Sequenced: blood. Source of these receptors: a man aged 65 to 79 in good health.

The chain has TRBV4-3 and TRBJ2-5; D gene ambiguous. The assigned J gene may be wrong: the sequence end matches TRBJ2-7 better. Germline V gives CDR1 LGHNA, CDR2 YSLEER. The length of the CDR3 is 17 residues. The CDR3 spells CASSPDRVSSIAYEQYF. The CDR3 DNA reads as TGCGCCAGCAGCCCCGACCGTGTATCCAGCATAGCCTACGAGCAGTACTTC.

This clonotype occurred a few times. The J gene is TRBJ2-1, the V gene TRBV20-1; TRBD1 agrees at 7 bases. This CDR3 comprises 13 residues. The germline CDR1 and CDR2 sequences are DFQATT and SNEGSKA (reference sequence). J was trimmed by 4 bases and V by 2 bases; bases with no gene match: 2. CDR3 bases: TGCAGTGCTAGAAGGGACAGATACAATGAGCAGTTCTTC. It yields the protein CSARRDRYNEQFF.

This clonotype showed up just a few times. The J gene is TRBJ2-1, the V gene TRBV29-1, with 8 bases that match TRBD2. V shed 6 bases and J 6 bases; nucleotides not matched to a gene: 7. The CDR3 length is 13 residues. From germline, CDR1 is SQVTM and CDR2 ANQGSEA. CDR3 region: CSVSGGPFNEQFF. CDR3 sequence (DNA): TGCAGCGTCTCGGGAGGGCCGTTCAATGAGCAGTTCTTC.

This sequence joins TRBV12-3 or TRBV12-4 and TRBJ2-5; possible D gene TRBD2, 6 bases. TRBJ2-7 matches the DNA end more closely, so the J call is doubtful. This CDR3 spans 14 amino acids. The DNA of the CDR3 is TGTGCCAGCAGTTGGAGGGGAGGCGGCTACGAGCAGTACTTC. Its translation: CASSWRGGGYEQYF.

This clonotype was counted many times. This chain uses TRBV24-1 with TRBJ2-3; 9 positions agree with TRBD2. CDR3 length: 15 amino acids. V trimming: 6 bases; J trimming: 0 bases; junction bases outside the gene matches: 3. Per the germline V gene, CDR1 is KGHDR and CDR2 is SFDVKD. In DNA form, the CDR3 reads TGTGCCACCAGTCGAGCGGGAGGAAGCACAGATACGCAGTATTTT. Protein product: CATSRAGGSTDTQYF.

The chain joins TRBV5-1 to TRBJ2-1, with unresolved D. CDR1 is SGHRS and CDR2 is YFSETQ in the germline V gene. This CDR3 spans 17 amino acids. V lost 1 base, J lost 5 bases, and 19 bases lay in between. The CDR3 DNA follows: TGCGCCAGCAGCTTGAAACGGCCCAGGAACAGCGACAATGAGCAGTTCTTC. Protein: CASSLKRPRNSDNEQFF.

This clonotype was detected only a few times. DNA of the CDR3: TGTGCCTGGGACCGGGACCGGACGAACACCGGGGAGCTGTTTTTT. It specifies CAWDRDRTNTGELFF. This sequence joins TRBV30 and TRBJ2-2, with D possibly called TRBD1 or TRBD2 (5 bases each). CDR1 and CDR2 (germline): GTSNPN, SVGIG (reference sequence). There are 15 residues in the CDR3. The V end lost 5 bases, the J end lost 0 bases, and 13 bases lay between the germline ends.

This clonotype was recorded once. The rearrangement links TRBV20-1 to TRBJ2-1; 9 bases are shared with TRBD2. The CDR3 spans 14 residues. Germline CDR1 reads DFQATT; CDR2 reads SNEGSKA (reference sequence). J gave up 10 bases and V 2 bases, and 9 bases lay outside the gene matches. CDR3 sequence reads: CSARLAGRGEEQFF. Written as DNA, the CDR3 is TGCAGTGCTAGACTAGCGGGAAGGGGGGAAGAGCAGTTCTTC.

This clonotype occurred a few times. V usage is TRBV19 and J usage is TRBJ2-7; TRBD2 matches 7 bases. The CDR3 is made up of 15 amino acids. Germline loops: CDR1 LNHDA, CDR2 SQIVND (reference sequence). The ends lost 2 bases at V and 2 bases at J; junction bases unmatched: 6. CDR3 region: CASSIISGPAYEQYF. The CDR3 DNA sequence: TGTGCCAGTAGTATAATTAGCGGGCCTGCCTACGAGCAGTACTTC.

The J gene is TRBJ2-2, the V gene TRBV2; the match to TRBD2 covers 7 bases. Trimming cost V 7 bases and J 5 bases; bases outside gene matches: 10. CDR1 is SNHLY, CDR2 FYNNEI, per germline. CDR3 length: 15 amino acids. The CDR3, as DNA: TGTGCCAGCAAAGAGACTAGCATAAAAACCGGGGAGCTGTTTTTT. Translated: CASKETSIKTGELFF.

This clonotype came up a few times. The gene calls are TRBV11-2 and TRBJ2-2, with D possibly being TRBD2 (5 bases). Deletions cut 2 bases from V and 5 bases from J, with 12 bases between. The V gene's germline CDR1 is SGHAT and CDR2 FQNNGV. There are 15 residues in the CDR3. DNA for the CDR3: TGTGCCAGCAGCTTAAGTGGGAGTTTGACCGGGGAGCTGTTTTTT. Amino acids: CASSLSGSLTGELFF.

The genes are TRBV4-3 and TRBJ1-6, with unresolved D. The V gene's germline CDR1 is LGHNA and CDR2 YSLEER. Deletions cut 4 bases from V and 5 bases from J, with 9 bases between. CDR3 length equals 14 residues. The CDR3 loop is CASSPGVNNSPLHF. The CDR3 bases are TGCGCCAGCAGCCCCGGGGTTAATAATTCACCCCTCCACTTT.

This clonotype came up many times. The chain combines TRBV28 with TRBJ2-7; the D gene is possibly TRBD1 (6 bases). CDR1 MDHEN and CDR2 SYDVKM come from the germline V gene. The CDR3 extends over 14 amino acids. Trimming took off 2 bases at V and 6 bases at J, with 14 bases between the two ends. The CDR3 region is CASSLTDSLLEQYF. CDR3 sequence (DNA): TGTGCCAGCAGTTTAACGGACAGCCTCCTCGAGCAGTACTTC.

This clonotype was picked up many times. This sequence joins TRBV20-1 and TRBJ1-2; D possibly corresponds to TRBD1 (5 bases). Germline V gives CDR1 DFQATT, CDR2 SNEGSKA (reference sequence). CDR3 length equals 15 residues. V shed 3 bases and J shed 2 bases, with 16 bases lying between them. CDR3 region: CSASPGGFVNYGYTF. The CDR3, as DNA: TGCAGTGCTAGCCCCGGGGGGTTTGTAAACTATGGCTACACCTTC.

V usage is TRBV7-9 and J usage is TRBJ2-3; 8 positions agree with TRBD2. The CDR3 totals 15 residues. Looked up from germline, CDR1 is SEHNR and CDR2 is FQNEAQ (reference sequence). Losses at the gene ends were 8 bases for V and 6 bases for J; bases not matched to a gene: 13. The CDR3 loop reads CASGGSGKLLDTQYF. As DNA, the CDR3 is TGTGCCAGCGGGGGTAGCGGGAAGTTATTGGATACGCAGTATTTT.

This sequence joins TRBV7-9 and TRBJ1-3; weak D call: TRBD1 (5 bases). The CDR3 covers 17 residues. Germline V gene data show CDR1 as SEHNR and CDR2 as FQNEAQ (reference sequence). Deletions cut 3 bases from V and 4 bases from J, with 19 bases between. CDR3 sequence reads: CASSFHPQTAPGNTIYF. CDR3 DNA sequence: TGTGCCAGCAGCTTCCACCCGCAGACAGCTCCAGGAAACACCATATATTTT.

The sample holds a few counts of this clonotype. This may come from a read error, since a much larger clone is one base off. V usage is TRBV20-1 and J usage is TRBJ2-5; D gene uncertain. Germline values: CDR1 DFQATT, CDR2 SNEGSKA (reference sequence). This CDR3 contains 11 residues. V lost 2 bases and J 1 base, leaving 2 bases between the germline ends. As DNA, the CDR3 is TGCAGTGCTAGATTCCAAGAGACCCAGTACTTC. Translating gives CSARFQETQYF.

This clonotype was seen repeatedly, ten times or more. The chain has TRBV9 and TRBJ2-2, with D maybe TRBD2 (5 bases). Looked up from germline, CDR1 is SGDLS and CDR2 is YYNGEE. Trimming cost V 5 bases and J 4 bases, with 6 bases left between them. CDR3 length: 12 amino acids. CDR3 region: CASSGSTGELFF. CDR3 DNA sequence: TGTGCCAGCAGTGGGAGCACCGGGGAGCTGTTTTTT.